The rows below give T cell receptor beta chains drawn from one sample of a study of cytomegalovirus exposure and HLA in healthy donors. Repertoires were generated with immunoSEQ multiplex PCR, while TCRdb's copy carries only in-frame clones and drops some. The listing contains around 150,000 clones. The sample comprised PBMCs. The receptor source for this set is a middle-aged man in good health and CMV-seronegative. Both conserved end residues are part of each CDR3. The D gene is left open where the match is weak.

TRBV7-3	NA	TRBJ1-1	TGCGCCAGCAGCTTTTCGAGGAACACTGAAGCTTTCTTT	CASSFSRNTEAFF
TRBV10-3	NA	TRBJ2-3	TGTGCCACCACGACCAGGGAGGGCACAGATACGCAGTATTTT	CATTTREGTDTQYF
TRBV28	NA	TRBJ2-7	TGTGCCAGCAGTCCGACAAGTAACCACTCCTACGAGCAGTACTTC	CASSPTSNHSYEQYF
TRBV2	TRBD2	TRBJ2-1	TGTGCCAGCAGGGCTACTAGCGGACCCTACAATGAGCAGTTCTTC	CASRATSGPYNEQFF
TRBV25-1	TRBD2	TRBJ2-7	TGTGCCAGCACAAACAACCAACTAGCGGGGGGGTTCTACGAGCAGTACTTC	CASTNNQLAGGFYEQYF
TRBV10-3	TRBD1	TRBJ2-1	TGTGCCATCAGTGGGGACAGGGCCTCATATGGGCAGTTCTTC	CAISGDRASYGQFF
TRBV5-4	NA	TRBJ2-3	TGTGCCAGCAGCTTGGCCACGGGGTTCGGGACAGATACGCAGTATTTT	CASSLATGFGTDTQYF
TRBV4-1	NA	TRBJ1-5	TGCGCCAGCAGCCAAGAACAAACAGGCCAGCCCCAGCATTTT	CASSQEQTGQPQHF
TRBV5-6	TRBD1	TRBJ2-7	TGTGCCAGCAGCTCTCTCGCTGGGACAGGAGCCTACGAGCAGTACTTC	CASSSLAGTGAYEQYF
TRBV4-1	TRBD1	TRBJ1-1	TGCGCCAGCAGCCAAGACGGGACAGGGAACACTGAAGCTTTCTTT	CASSQDGTGNTEAFF
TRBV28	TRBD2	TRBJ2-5	TGTGCCAGCAGTTTACTGAAAGGGACTAGCGGGGAGACCCAGTACTTC	CASSLLKGTSGETQYF
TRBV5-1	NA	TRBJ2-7	TGCGCCAGCAGCTCCACAGGGAACTCAGGCTACGAGCAGTACTTC	CASSSTGNSGYEQYF
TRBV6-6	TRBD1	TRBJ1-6	TGTGCCAGCAGGCTACAGACAGGGGATAATTCACCCCTCCACTTT	CASRLQTGDNSPLHF
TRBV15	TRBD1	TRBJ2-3	TGTGCCTCAGGGACAGATGGGGGTAAAGGAGATACGCAGTATTTT	CASGTDGGKGDTQYF
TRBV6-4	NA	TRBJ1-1	TGTGCCAGCAGTGCCCCCGAAGGGGGAGAAGCTTTCTTT	CASSAPEGGEAFF
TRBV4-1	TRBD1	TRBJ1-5	TGCGCCAGCAGCCATGATGGACAGGGGAGCAATCAGCCCCAGCATTTT	CASSHDGQGSNQPQHF
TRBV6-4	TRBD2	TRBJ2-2	TGTGCCAGCAGTCATCCTAGCGGGGGGGACACCGGGGAGCTGTTTTTT	CASSHPSGGDTGELFF
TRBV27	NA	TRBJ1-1	TGTGCCAGCAGTAAACAGGCCATGAACACTGAAGCTTTCTTT	CASSKQAMNTEAFF
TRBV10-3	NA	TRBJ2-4	TGTGCCATCAGTGAGTCCGAAAACATTCAGTACTTC	CAISESENIQYF
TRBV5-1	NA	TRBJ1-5	TGCGCCAGCAGCTTGGTGGCGGGGGGTGATCAGCCCCAGCATTTT	CASSLVAGGDQPQHF
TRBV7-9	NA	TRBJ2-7	TGTGCCAGCAGCTTCGTTGGGGGGACGAACGAGCAGTACTTC	CASSFVGGTNEQYF
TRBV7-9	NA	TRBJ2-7	TGTGCCAGCAGCTTAACCTCAGACTACGAGCAGTACTTC	CASSLTSDYEQYF
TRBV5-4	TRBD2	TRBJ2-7	TGTGCCAGCAGCTTGGAGCGGGGGCTTTACGAGCAGTACTTC	CASSLERGLYEQYF
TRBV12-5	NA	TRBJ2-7	TGTGCTAGTGGTTTGGTAGGAGCCTCGTTGCAGTACTTC	CASGLVGASLQYF
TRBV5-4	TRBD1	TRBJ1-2	TGTGCCAGCAGGAATGGACAGGGCAAAGCTAACTATGGCTACACCTTC	CASRNGQGKANYGYTF
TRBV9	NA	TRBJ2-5	TGTGCCAGCAGCGTAACAGGGTACTACCAAGAGACCCAGTACTTC	CASSVTGYYQETQYF
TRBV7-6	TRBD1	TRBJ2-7	TGTGCCAGCAGCTTAGCCCCAGGGACAGGGGGCCCCTACGAGCAGTACTTC	CASSLAPGTGGPYEQYF
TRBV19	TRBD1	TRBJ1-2	TGTGCCAGTAGTAGGCTGGAGACAGGGATCCTTGGCTACACCTTC	CASSRLETGILGYTF
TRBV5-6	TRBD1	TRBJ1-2	TGTGCCAGCAGATCACCGGGACAGGGTTATGGCTACACCTTC	CASRSPGQGYGYTF
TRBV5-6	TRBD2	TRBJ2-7	TGTGCCAGCAGCTTGCCCGGGAGGGCCTACTACGAGCAGTACTTC	CASSLPGRAYYEQYF
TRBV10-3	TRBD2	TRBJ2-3	TGTGCCATCAGTGACGGGCGGGGGGTTGGCACAGATACGCAGTATTTT	CAISDGRGVGTDTQYF
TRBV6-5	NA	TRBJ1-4	TGTGCCAGCAGTCGGGTTTCTAATGAAAAACTGTTTTTT	CASSRVSNEKLFF
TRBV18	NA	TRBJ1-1	TGTGCCAGCTCACCTTGGGCAGGGGCGATGAACACTGAAGCTTTCTTT	CASSPWAGAMNTEAFF
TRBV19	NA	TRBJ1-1	TGTGCCAGTACCGTCGTTGGACATTTCAACACTGAAGCTTTCTTT	CASTVVGHFNTEAFF
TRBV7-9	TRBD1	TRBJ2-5	TGTGCCAGCAGCCTGGACAGGGGTGAGACCCAGTACTTC	CASSLDRGETQYF
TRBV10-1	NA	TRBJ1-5	TGCGCCAGCAGTGAGTCGACAGTTTACGTTAGGCCCCAGCATTTT	CASSESTVYVRPQHF
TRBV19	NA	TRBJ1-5	TGTGCCAGCGACCCCCGGGCCCCGGGGTCAGGGCCCCAGCATTTT	CASDPRAPGSGPQHF
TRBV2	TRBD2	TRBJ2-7	TGTGCCAGCAGTCTAGGACTAGCGACGACCTACGAGCAGTACTTC	CASSLGLATTYEQYF
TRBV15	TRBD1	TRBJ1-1	TGTGCCACCAGCAGAGATCCGACAGGGTTTCGGGAAGCTTTCTTT	CATSRDPTGFREAFF
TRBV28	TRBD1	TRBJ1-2	TGTGCCTGCCGGACAGGGGGCCTCTACTATGGCTACACCTTC	CACRTGGLYYGYTF
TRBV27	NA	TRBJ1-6	TGTGCCAGCAGCCCAGTCCTACAGGGTCCCTATAATTCACCCCTCCACTTT	CASSPVLQGPYNSPLHF
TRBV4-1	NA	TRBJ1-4	TGCGCCAGCAGATCATTAGGACAGCCAAATGAAAAACTGTTTTTT	CASRSLGQPNEKLFF
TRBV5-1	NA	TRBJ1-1	TGCGCCAGCAGCTTGGATCCGGGATTAAACACTGAAGCTTTCTTT	CASSLDPGLNTEAFF
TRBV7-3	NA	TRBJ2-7	TGTGCCAGCAGCCTTACCCCAGGCGCCGAGCAGTACTTC	CASSLTPGAEQYF
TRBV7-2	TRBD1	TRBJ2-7	TGTGCCAGCAGCCCACAGGGGGCCCCCTACGAGCAGTACTTC	CASSPQGAPYEQYF
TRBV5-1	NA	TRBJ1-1	TGCGCCAGCATGAGGGAGAACACTGAAGCTTTCTTT	CASMRENTEAFF
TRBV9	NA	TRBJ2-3	TGTGCCAGCAGCGTAGGGGCGGGACCTCAACGGGGCACAGATACGCAGTATTTT	CASSVGAGPQRGTDTQYF
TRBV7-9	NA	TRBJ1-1	TGTGCCACCACCTGGAGTTCGGTCACTGAAGCTTTCTTT	CATTWSSVTEAFF
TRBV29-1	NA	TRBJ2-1	TGCAGCCCCCACCGTTCAACTAGCTCTGGGTCCTACAATGAGCAGTTCTTC	CSPHRSTSSGSYNEQFF
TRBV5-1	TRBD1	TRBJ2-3	TGCGCCAGCAGCGACAGGGCTTCCACAGATACGCAGTATTTT	CASSDRASTDTQYF
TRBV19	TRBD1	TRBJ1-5	TGTGCCAGTAGTGTGAACAGGGGGCCGAATCAGCCCCAGCATTTT	CASSVNRGPNQPQHF
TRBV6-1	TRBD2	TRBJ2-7	TGTGCCAGCAGTGGACTAGCGGGGGGCCCCGGGAAAGAGCAGTACTTC	CASSGLAGGPGKEQYF